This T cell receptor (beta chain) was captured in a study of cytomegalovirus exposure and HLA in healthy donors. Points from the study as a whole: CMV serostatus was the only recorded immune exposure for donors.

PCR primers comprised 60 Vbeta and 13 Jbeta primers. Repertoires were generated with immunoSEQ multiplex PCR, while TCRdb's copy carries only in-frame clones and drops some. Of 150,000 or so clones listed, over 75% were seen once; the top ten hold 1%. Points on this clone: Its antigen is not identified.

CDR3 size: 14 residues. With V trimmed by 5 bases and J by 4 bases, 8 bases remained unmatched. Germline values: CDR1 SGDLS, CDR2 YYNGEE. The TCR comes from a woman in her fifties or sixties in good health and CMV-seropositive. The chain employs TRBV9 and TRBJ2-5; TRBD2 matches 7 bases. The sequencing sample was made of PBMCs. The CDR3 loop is CASSGTGRAETQYF. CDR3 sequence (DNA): TGTGCCAGCAGTGGGACGGGGAGGGCAGAGACCCAGTACTTC.